Following are 26 T cell receptor beta chains from one sample sequenced in a study of cytomegalovirus exposure and HLA in healthy donors. The study ran its PCR with 60 Vbeta and 13 Jbeta primers. The repertoire was sequenced with immunoSEQ multiplex PCR; TCRdb's copy has only in-frame clones and lacks some. The data hold about 190,000 clones, with 75% to 90% observed a single time. The sequencing sample was made of PBMCs. Receptor source: a boy younger than 18 in good health and CMV-seronegative.

V is TRBV7-2 and J is TRBJ1-2, with a possible D match to TRBD1 (6 bases). The germline CDR1 and CDR2 sequences are SGHTA and FQGNSA. The V end lost 5 bases, the J end lost 2 bases, and 15 bases lay between the germline ends. The CDR3 covers 15 residues. CDR3 amino acids: CASSPLGGGNYGYTF. CDR3 nucleotides: TGTGCCAGCAGCCCCCTAGGGGGGGGGAACTATGGCTACACCTTC. The full variable domain, in which reference TRBV7-2 and TRBJ1-2 provide the parts outside the CDR3, is GAGVSQSPSNKVTEKGKDVELRCDPISGHTALYWYRQSLGQGLEFLIYFQGNSAPDKSGLPSDRFSAERTGGSVSTLTIQRTQQEDSAVYLCASSPLGGGNYGYTFGSGTRLTVV.

V gene TRBV30 combines with J gene TRBJ2-1; 8 nucleotides agree with TRBD2. J was trimmed by 2 bases and V by 2 bases; bases with no gene match: 8. This CDR3 spans 16 amino acids. CDR1 is GTSNPN, CDR2 SVGIG, per germline (reference sequence). CDR3 region: CAWSTRGAGAYNEQFF. The CDR3 coding sequence is TGTGCCTGGAGTACCCGGGGAGCGGGAGCCTACAATGAGCAGTTCTTC. Using reference TRBV30 and TRBJ2-1 for the parts outside the CDR3, the full variable domain is SQTIHQWPATLVQPVGSPLSLECTVEGTSNPNLYWYRQAAGRGLQLLFYSVGIGQISSEVPQNLSASRPQDRQFILSSKKLLLSDSGFYLCAWSTRGAGAYNEQFFGPGTRLTVL.

The V gene is TRBV9, the J gene TRBJ2-7; 8 bases match TRBD1. The junction had 7 bases not matched to a gene; V was cut back by 0 bases and J by 2 bases. Germline CDR1 is SGDLS and CDR2 is YYNGEE. This CDR3 contains 16 residues. The CDR3 loop is CASSVDGTGPPYEQYF. CDR3 nucleotide sequence: TGTGCCAGCAGCGTAGATGGGACAGGACCTCCCTACGAGCAGTACTTC.

This clone was found once. This chain connects TRBV6-6 to TRBJ1-1; the D gene is possibly TRBD1 (5 bases). With 7 bases removed from V and 5 bases from J, the gap between germline ends came to 14 bases. The length of the CDR3 is 13 residues. The germline V gene encodes CDR1 MNHNY and CDR2 SVGAGI (reference sequence). CDR3 DNA sequence: TGTGCCAGCACCAAAGGGGCCGGGACTGAAGCTTTCTTT. Protein product: CASTKGAGTEAFF.

This clone showed up just a few times. The chain joins TRBV6-5 to TRBJ2-6; weak D call: TRBD1 (5 bases). In germline, CDR1 is MNHEY, CDR2 SVGAGI. V gave up 2 bases and J gave up 0 bases, with 5 bases separating them. There are 15 residues in the CDR3. In nucleotides, the CDR3 is TGTGCCAGCAGTTACGACAGCTCTGGGGCCAACGTCCTGACTTTC. This translates into CASSYDSSGANVLTF.

The chain uses TRBV9 and TRBJ2-3; 8 bases line up with TRBD2. J was trimmed by 0 bases and V by 4 bases; bases with no gene match: 10. The CDR3 has 17 residues. Per germline, CDR1 SGDLS and CDR2 YYNGEE. In nucleotides, the CDR3 is TGTGCCAGCAGCCCTCGCCCGGCGGGAGGAAGCACAGATACGCAGTATTTT. Translating gives CASSPRPAGGSTDTQYF.

V usage is TRBV6-1 and J usage is TRBJ2-1; TRBD2 matches at 9 bases. The CDR3 length is 15 residues. Per the germline V gene, CDR1 is MNHNS and CDR2 is SASEGT. Trimming took 10 bases from V and 0 from J; bases not matched to a gene: 7. The CDR3, as DNA: TGTGCCACCATACTGACTAGCGGCTCCTACAATGAGCAGTTCTTC. It yields the protein CATILTSGSYNEQFF.

V and J are TRBV6-6 and TRBJ2-2; D ambiguous. The V gene's germline CDR1 is MNHNY and CDR2 SVGAGI (reference sequence). V was pared by 3 bases and J by 5 bases, with 7 bases between. The length of the CDR3 is 13 residues. CDR3 nucleotide sequence: TGTGCCAGCAGTTATTGGAGAACCGGGGAGCTGTTTTTT. Protein sequence: CASSYWRTGELFF.

The chain couples TRBV9 to TRBJ2-7; the match to TRBD2 covers 9 bases. The germline V gene has CDR1 SGDLS and CDR2 YYNGEE. Trimming removed 6 bases from V and 6 bases from J; junction bases left unmatched: 7. The CDR3 sequence is 13 residues long. The CDR3 loop reads CASKREVGGEQYF. CDR3 nucleotides: TGTGCCAGCAAGCGGGAGGTCGGTGGCGAGCAGTACTTC. Supplemented by reference TRBV9 and TRBJ2-7, the full variable domain reads DSGVTQTPKHLITATGQRVTLRCSPRSGDLSVYWYQQSLDQGLQFLIQYYNGEERAKGNILERFSAQQFPDLHSELNLSSLELGDSALYFCASKREVGGEQYFGPGTRLTVT.

The genes are TRBV9 and TRBJ2-3, with D maybe TRBD2 (6 bases). V dropped 3 bases and J dropped 6 bases, with 17 bases sitting between them. The CDR3 length is 15 residues. Germline CDR1 is SGDLS and CDR2 is YYNGEE. The CDR3 coding sequence is TGTGCCAGCAGCGGCCCCCCGGGAGTGCTGGATACGCAGTATTTT. Translation: CASSGPPGVLDTQYF.

The chain joins TRBV4-1 to TRBJ2-3; D is undetermined. The length of the CDR3 is 16 residues. Germline V CDR1 and CDR2: MGHRA, YSYEKL. V gave up 0 bases and J gave up 5 bases, with 15 bases separating them. CDR3 sequence: CASSQETLEVVDTQYF. The CDR3 DNA reads as TGCGCCAGCAGCCAAGAAACCCTAGAGGTAGTAGATACGCAGTATTTT.

The V gene is TRBV5-1, the J gene TRBJ2-5, with D possibly matching TRBD2 (6 bases). The CDR3 length is 14 residues. V was pared by 2 bases and J by 2 bases, with 10 bases between. Germline V gives CDR1 SGHRS, CDR2 YFSETQ. Written as DNA, the CDR3 is TGCGCCAGCAGCTTTGAGCGGGTACAAGAGACCCAGTACTTC. Protein: CASSFERVQETQYF.

The chain couples TRBV9 to TRBJ2-1, with 7 nucleotides matching TRBD2. Germline lookup yields CDR1 SGDLS and CDR2 YYNGEE. V shed 6 bases and J 0 bases; nucleotides not matched to a gene: 3. The CDR3 extends over 14 amino acids. CDR3 coding DNA: TGTGCCAGCACTCGGGACTACTCCTACAATGAGCAGTTCTTC. Its translation is CASTRDYSYNEQFF.

The V gene is TRBV5-4, the J gene TRBJ1-1, with a tentative D call TRBD1 (6 bases). CDR1 is SGHNT and CDR2 is YYREEE in the germline V gene (reference sequence). The CDR3 totals 14 residues. Between the trimmed V and J ends, which lost 4 bases and 1 base, there was a span of 11 bases. The CDR3 nucleotides read TGTGCCAGCAGCCTAGGACAGTGGAACACTGAAGCTTTCTTT. It specifies CASSLGQWNTEAFF.

The V and J genes are TRBV19 and TRBJ2-3, with 11 bases aligning to TRBD2. Trimming cost V 5 bases and J 0 bases; bases outside gene matches: 4. The germline V gene encodes CDR1 LNHDA and CDR2 SQIVND (reference sequence). This CDR3 is built from 16 residues. CDR3 protein: CASSSWTSGSTDTQYF. The CDR3 DNA sequence: TGTGCCAGTAGTTCCTGGACTAGCGGGAGCACAGATACGCAGTATTTT. The variable domain in full, completed from reference TRBV19 and TRBJ2-3, reads DGGITQSPKYLFRKEGQNVTLSCEQNLNHDAMYWYRQDPGQGLRLIYYSQIVNDFQKGDIAEGYSVSREKKESFPLTVTSAQKNPTAFYLCASSSWTSGSTDTQYFGPGTRLTVL.

The genes are TRBV11-2 and TRBJ1-1; 7 nucleotides agree with TRBD1. Per germline, CDR1 SGHAT and CDR2 FQNNGV. The CDR3 runs 14 residues. The trim removed 3 bases at V and 8 bases at J, leaving 9 bases unmatched. The CDR3 reads CASSFGTEVLEAFF. The CDR3 DNA reads TGTGCCAGCAGCTTCGGGACAGAAGTTTTGGAAGCTTTCTTT.

The chain has TRBV6-5 and TRBJ1-1; 9 bases align to TRBD1. Germline V gene lookup returns CDR1 MNHEY and CDR2 SVGAGI. Trimming at V came to 2 bases and at J to 6 bases, leaving 4 bases not matched to a gene. The CDR3 loop spans 14 amino acids. The CDR3 protein is CASSYGTGTSEAFF. Here the CDR3 DNA reads TGTGCCAGCAGTTACGGGACAGGGACTTCTGAAGCTTTCTTT.

The chain carries TRBV5-1 and TRBJ2-2; weak D call: TRBD1 (5 bases). CDR1 SGHRS and CDR2 YFSETQ come from the germline V gene. Trimming cost V 0 bases and J 5 bases, with 17 bases left between them. This CDR3 contains 17 residues. In DNA form, the CDR3 reads TGCGCCAGCAGCTTGGCAGAAAATACAGGTTGGACCGGGGAGCTGTTTTTT. It encodes CASSLAENTGWTGELFF.

This chain uses TRBV5-1 with TRBJ1-1; D call uncertain. The CDR3 has 15 residues. Trimming took off 4 bases at V and 0 bases at J, with 13 bases between the two ends. The germline V gene encodes CDR1 SGHRS and CDR2 YFSETQ. CDR3 sequence reads: CASSPHKTVNTEAFF. CDR3 nucleotide sequence: TGCGCCAGCAGCCCCCATAAAACAGTGAACACTGAAGCTTTCTTT.

V usage is TRBV6-1 and J usage is TRBJ2-7, with D possibly matching TRBD1 (5 bases). CDR3 length equals 15 residues. Germline CDR1 reads MNHNS; CDR2 reads SASEGT. Trimming removed 6 bases from V and 1 base from J, with 16 bases in between. The CDR3 bases are TGTGCCAGCAGGTCAGGGCGTCAACCATCCTACGAGCAGTACTTC. Its translation: CASRSGRQPSYEQYF.

The chain couples TRBV7-3 to TRBJ2-2, with TRBD2 matching over 7 bases. J gave up 7 bases and V 2 bases, and 4 bases lay outside the gene matches. The germline gives CDR1 SGHTA, CDR2 FQGTGA. The CDR3 consists of 14 residues. The CDR3 bases are TGTGCCAGCAGCTTACTAGCGGTGGGCGGGGAGCTGTTTTTT. Translation: CASSLLAVGGELFF.

The chain links TRBV4-3 to TRBJ2-2, with 11 bases aligning to TRBD2. Germline trimming cut 0 bases from V and 4 bases from J; bases unmatched to any gene: 16. The germline V gene has CDR1 LGHNA and CDR2 YSLEER. This CDR3 spans 21 amino acids. DNA for the CDR3: TGCGCCAGCAGCCAAGAGCTCCTAGCGGGAGGCCGGGCGCGGGGCACCGGGGAGCTGTTTTTT. It yields the protein CASSQELLAGGRARGTGELFF.

CDR3 bases: TGCGCCAGCAGCACGAACCCAGCGGGAGCCGGCTACGAGCAGTACTTC. Translated, it gives CASSTNPAGAGYEQYF. The rearrangement links TRBV5-1 to TRBJ2-7; 8 bases agree with TRBD2. The germline V gene encodes CDR1 SGHRS and CDR2 YFSETQ. This CDR3 spans 16 amino acids. After removal of 4 bases from V and 3 bases from J, the junction contained 12 bases not matched to a gene.

In DNA, the CDR3 is TGCGCCAGCAGCTTGGACGGCTACGAGCAGTACTTC. This translates into CASSLDGYEQYF. The J gene is TRBJ2-7, the V gene TRBV5-1; D is unclear. The CDR3 sequence is 12 residues long. CDR1 and CDR2 from the germline V gene are SGHRS and YFSETQ. The V end was cut by 0 bases, the J end by 3 bases, with 4 bases between.

This rearrangement joins TRBV25-1 to TRBJ2-1; the match to TRBD2 covers 12 bases. CDR3 length: 18 residues. J was trimmed by 10 bases and V by 4 bases; bases with no gene match: 17. The V gene's germline CDR1 is MGHDK and CDR2 SYGVNS. The CDR3 nucleotides are TGTGCCAGCAGTGGGGGGAGGGCTAGCGGGGGGGCCTCGCGGGAGCAGTTCTTC. The encoded protein is CASSGGRASGGASREQFF.

The V gene is TRBV11-2, the J gene TRBJ2-3; D ambiguous. CDR1 and CDR2 from the germline V gene are SGHAT and FQNNGV. The V end lost 4 bases, the J end lost 7 bases, and 15 bases lay between the germline ends. The CDR3 sequence is 14 residues long. The chain's CDR3 is CASSSIHELYTQYF. The CDR3 region has the DNA TGTGCCAGCAGCTCCATTCACGAACTGTATACGCAGTATTTT. The variable domain in full, with the rest retrieved from reference TRBV11-2 and TRBJ2-3, is EAGVAQSPRYKIIEKRQSVAFWCNPISGHATLYWYQQILGQGPKLLIQFQNNGVVDDSQLPKDRFSAERLKGVDSTLKIQPAKLEDSAVYLCASSSIHELYTQYFGPGTRLTVL.